Included here is one T cell receptor (beta chain) sequence, with context. Profiling relied on immunoSEQ multiplex PCR, and the TCRdb table lists in-frame clones only, not all of them. The sample gives fewer than 120,000 clones, approximately 80% of which show up once; about 15% is in the top ten. The germline CDR1 and CDR2 sequences are LNHDA and SQIVND (reference sequence). The CDR3 has 16 amino acids. The V gene end was trimmed by 5 bases and the J gene end by 6 bases; junction bases not matched to a gene: 10. The sample comes from a study of blood T cell repertoires in COVID-19. Whole-study context: Samples taken during acute and convalescent COVID-19 were collected in the United States, Italy and Spain. PBMCs, B-cell-depleted T cells, or T cells were the source of the cDNA or gDNA that made up the material.

This TCR came from an older woman with acute or convalescent COVID-19. Input material: peripheral blood. The chain employs TRBV19 and TRBJ2-5, with 12 bases matching TRBD1. CDR3 coding DNA: TGTGCCAGTAGTGTTCTCCCGGGACAGGGGGCGAAGACCCAGTACTTC. Its translation is CASSVLPGQGAKTQYF.